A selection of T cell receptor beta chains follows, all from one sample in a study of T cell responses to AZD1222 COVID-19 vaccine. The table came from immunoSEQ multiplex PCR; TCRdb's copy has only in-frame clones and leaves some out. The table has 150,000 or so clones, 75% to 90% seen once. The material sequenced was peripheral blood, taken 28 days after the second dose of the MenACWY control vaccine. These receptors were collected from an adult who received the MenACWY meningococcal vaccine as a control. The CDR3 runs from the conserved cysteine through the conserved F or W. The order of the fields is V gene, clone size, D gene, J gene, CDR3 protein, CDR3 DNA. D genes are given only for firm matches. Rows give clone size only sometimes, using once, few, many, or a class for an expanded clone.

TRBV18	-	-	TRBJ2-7	CASSPMERALLEQYF	TGTGCCAGCTCTCCCATGGAACGGGCCCTTCTGGAGCAGTACTTC
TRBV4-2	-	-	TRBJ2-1	CRRGHEQFF	TGCCGGAGGGGCCATGAGCAGTTCTTC
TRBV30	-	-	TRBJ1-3	CAWSVGVHSGNTIYF	TGTGCCTGGAGTGTGGGGGTACACTCTGGAAACACCATATATTTT
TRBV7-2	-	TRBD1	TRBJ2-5	CASTWWATGTGKETQYF	TGTGCCAGCACCTGGTGGGCGACAGGGACGGGTAAAGAGACCCAGTACTTC
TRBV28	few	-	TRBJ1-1	CASTPWGSTKDSEAFF	TGTGCCAGCACTCCCTGGGGCTCTACCAAGGACAGTGAAGCTTTCTTT
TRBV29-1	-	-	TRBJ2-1	CSGVYNEQFF	TGCAGCGGAGTATACAATGAGCAGTTCTTC
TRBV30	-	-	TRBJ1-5	CAWSGGDSNQPQHF	TGTGCCTGGAGTGGGGGAGATAGCAATCAGCCCCAGCATTTT
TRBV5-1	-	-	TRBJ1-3	CASSLGASGNTIYF	TGCGCCAGCAGCTTGGGGGCCTCTGGAAACACCATATATTTT
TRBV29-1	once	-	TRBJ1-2	CSVEGGVDGYTF	TGCAGCGTTGAAGGCGGTGTGGACGGCTACACCTTC
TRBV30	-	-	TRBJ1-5	CAWSATTGQPQHF	TGTGCCTGGAGTGCAACCACAGGTCAGCCCCAGCATTTT
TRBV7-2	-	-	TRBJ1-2	CASSLAAAGQTYGYTF	TGTGCCAGCAGCTTAGCCGCTGCTGGACAGACCTATGGCTACACCTTC
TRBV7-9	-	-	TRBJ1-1	CASSFPAGTEAFF	TGTGCCAGCAGCTTTCCTGCGGGCACTGAAGCTTTCTTT
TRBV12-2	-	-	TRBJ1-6	CASRLSTGFNSPLHF	TGTGCAAGTCGCTTATCGACAGGGTTCAATTCACCCCTCCACTTT
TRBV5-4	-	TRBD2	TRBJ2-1	CASSPPSGPGGEQFF	TGTGCCAGCAGCCCGCCTAGCGGGCCCGGAGGTGAGCAGTTCTTC
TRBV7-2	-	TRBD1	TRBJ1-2	CASSTRQGRDGYTF	TGTGCCAGCAGCACCCGACAGGGGAGAGACGGCTACACCTTC
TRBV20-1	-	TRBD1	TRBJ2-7	CSALRGLEQYF	TGCAGTGCTCTGAGGGGGCTCGAGCAGTACTTC
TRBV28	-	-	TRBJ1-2	CASRYLTGLFNYGYTF	TGTGCCAGCAGATACTTGACAGGATTGTTTAACTATGGCTACACCTTC
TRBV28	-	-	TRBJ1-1	CASTPALSRESEAFF	TGTGCCAGCACCCCCGCGCTATCCCGCGAGTCTGAAGCTTTCTTT
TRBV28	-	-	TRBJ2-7	CASYSPYEQYF	TGTGCCAGCTATTCCCCCTACGAGCAGTACTTC
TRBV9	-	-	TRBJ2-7	CASSLAASLSYEQYF	TGTGCCAGCTCATTGGCCGCTAGCCTCTCCTACGAGCAGTACTTC
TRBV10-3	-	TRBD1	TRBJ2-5	CAISTYGQGGKETQYF	TGTGCCATCAGTACCTACGGACAGGGAGGAAAAGAGACCCAGTACTTC
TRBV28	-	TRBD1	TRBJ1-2	CASSSRDRGENYGYTF	TGTGCCAGCAGTTCACGGGACAGGGGAGAAAACTATGGCTACACCTTC